A single sample gave rise to the 17 T cell receptor beta chains below, sequenced in a study of identical twins. From the 5' RACE reads, TCRdb called clonotypes with MiXCR, one entry per CDR3 protein. The sample records roughly 630,000 distinct CDR3 sequences, around 7.4% being singletons. The same sample was also used in a study of yellow fever vaccine responses in identical twins.

Sequencing input: PBMCs. These receptors all stem from a woman aged 18 to 35 in good health.

For this clonotype: Compared with germline, one end of the junction differs, possibly owing to a read error. This chain joins TRBV20-1 and TRBJ2-5; TRBD2 matches 10 bases. The length of the CDR3 is 15 residues. CDR1 is DFQATT, CDR2 SNEGSKA, per germline (reference sequence). The CDR3 DNA follows: TGCTGTGCTAAAGGACTAGCGGAGGAACAAGAGACCCAGTACTTC. Translating it yields CCAKGLAEEQETQYF.

In its sample, this clonotype was seen many times. The gene calls are TRBV12-3 or TRBV12-4 and TRBJ2-7; tentatively, D is TRBD1 (6 bases). The CDR3 consists of 13 residues. V was cut by 2 bases and J by 3 bases, with 8 bases left in between. The CDR3, as DNA: TGTGCCAGCAGTTTACAACAGGGCTACGAGCAGTACGTC. This translates into CASSLQQGYEQYV.

The rearrangement links TRBV28 to TRBJ2-1, with a tentative D call TRBD1 (7 bases). The CDR3 spans 18 residues. Germline V gives CDR1 MDHEN, CDR2 SYDVKM. The V end lost 6 bases, the J end lost 8 bases, and 29 bases lay between the germline ends. CDR3 bases: TGTGCCAGCAGCCAAGTGGAGGGCAAGTGGACAGGAGTTTATGAGCAGTTCTTC. Protein: CASSQVEGKWTGVYEQFF.

This clonotype was seen a handful of times. The chain combines TRBV15 with TRBJ2-3; perhaps TRBD2 as D (5 bases). From germline, CDR1 is LNHNV and CDR2 YYDKDF (reference sequence). V was cut by 8 bases and J by 8 bases, with 17 bases left in between. This CDR3 has 13 residues. In DNA form, the CDR3 reads TGTGCCACCTCTAGCTGGTCAGTAGCTACGCAGTATTTT. Its translation is CATSSWSVATQYF.

J is TRBJ2-2 and V is TRBV7-2; D not certain. The germline V gene has CDR1 SGHTA and CDR2 FQGNSA. Trimming pared 2 bases from V and 1 base from J, leaving 8 bases between. The CDR3 loop spans 15 amino acids. DNA for the CDR3: TGTGCCAGCAGCTTATTTCCCGGGAACACCGGGGAGCTGTTTTTT. This sequence encodes CASSLFPGNTGELFF. The full variable domain, its missing parts supplied by reference TRBV7-2 and TRBJ2-2, is GAGVSQSPSNKVTEKGKDVELRCDPISGHTALYWYRQSLGQGLEFLIYFQGNSAPDKSGLPSDRFSAERTGGSVSTLTIQRTQQEDSAVYLCASSLFPGNTGELFFGEGSRLTVL.

This clonotype was seen a few times. The chain links TRBV10-3 to TRBJ2-1; 10 bases agree with TRBD2. V lost 8 bases to trimming and J lost 2 bases; unmatched junction nucleotides: 6. CDR1 and CDR2 (germline): ENHRY, SYGVKD. This CDR3 has 15 amino acids. CDR3 amino acids: CAIGEREGTYNEQFF. The CDR3 DNA reads TGTGCCATCGGGGAGCGGGAGGGGACCTACAATGAGCAGTTCTTC.

The sample holds a few counts of this clonotype. This chain connects TRBV5-1 to TRBJ2-3, with D possibly matching TRBD2 (6 bases). V was cut by 4 bases and J by 0 bases, with 15 bases left in between. Germline V gives CDR1 SGHRS, CDR2 YFSETQ. The length of the CDR3 is 16 residues. CDR3 DNA sequence: TGCGCCAGCAGCCGTTATACCGGGACTAGCACAGATACGCAGTATTTT. It encodes CASSRYTGTSTDTQYF.

This clonotype has a count of ten or more. V usage is TRBV10-3 and J usage is TRBJ2-1; TRBD2 agrees at 10 bases. CDR3 size: 18 residues. CDR1 and CDR2 from the germline V gene are ENHRY and SYGVKD. With V trimmed by 0 bases and J by 0 bases, 5 bases remained unmatched. This CDR3 is CAISESTSGRSSYNEQFF. The CDR3 DNA follows: TGTGCCATCAGTGAGTCGACTAGCGGGCGCAGCTCCTACAATGAGCAGTTCTTC.

This clonotype has at least ten counts. The chain employs TRBV15 and TRBJ2-3; D gene uncertain. This CDR3 spans 15 amino acids. Germline values: CDR1 LNHNV, CDR2 YYDKDF (reference sequence). Trimming stripped 0 bases from V and 0 bases from J, with 7 bases between. The CDR3 DNA is TGTGCCACCAGCAGAGATTCCGCCAGCACAGATACGCAGTATTTT. Translating gives CATSRDSASTDTQYF. Combining the CDR3 with reference TRBV15 and TRBJ2-3 gives the whole variable domain DAMVIQNPRYQVTQFGKPVTLSCSQTLNHNVMYWYQQKSSQAPKLLFHYYDKDFNNEADTPDNFQSRRPNTSFCFLDIRSPGLGDTAMYLCATSRDSASTDTQYFGPGTRLTVL.

This clonotype was seen more than once but under ten times. The rearrangement links TRBV6-1 to TRBJ2-1; the match to TRBD2 covers 9 bases. The J segment lost 0 bases and the V segment lost 4 bases, leaving 7 bases of the junction unmatched. The CDR3 sequence is 17 residues long. Germline assignment: CDR1 MNHNS and CDR2 SASEGT. The CDR3 bases are TGTGCCAGCAGTGTACCGTATAGCGGGAGCTCCTACAATGAGCAGTTCTTC. It yields the protein CASSVPYSGSSYNEQFF.

There are many counts of this clonotype. The rearrangement uses TRBV20-1 and TRBJ2-7; 11 bases are a match to TRBD2. Germline V lookup: CDR1 DFQATT, CDR2 SNEGSKA (reference sequence). The V segment lost 2 bases and the J segment 6 bases; nucleotides outside the gene matches: 6. The CDR3 totals 14 residues. The CDR3: CSARFLAGGGEQYF. The CDR3 nucleotides are TGCAGTGCTAGATTCCTAGCGGGAGGTGGCGAGCAGTACTTC.

This clonotype was seen many times. V is TRBV25-1 and J is TRBJ2-5, with D uncertain. This CDR3 is built from 13 residues. V shed 3 bases and J shed 2 bases, with 7 bases lying between them. In germline, CDR1 is MGHDK, CDR2 SYGVNS. The CDR3 DNA is TGTGCCAGCAGTGATTGGGTGCAAGAGACCCAGTACTTC. Its translation: CASSDWVQETQYF.

The V gene is TRBV3-1, the J gene TRBJ1-3, with D unclear. V was clipped by 0 bases and J by 0 bases, with 6 bases between them. The CDR3 has 15 amino acids. CDR1 is LGHDT and CDR2 is YNNKEL in the germline V gene (reference sequence). CDR3 amino acids: CASSQDSSSGNTIYF. Here the CDR3 DNA reads TGTGCCAGCAGCCAAGATTCGAGCTCTGGAAACACCATATATTTT.

The J gene is TRBJ2-1, the V gene TRBV20-1, with a weak D call TRBD2 (6 bases). V was shortened by 2 bases and J by 0 bases, with 11 bases between the two germline ends. Germline assignment: CDR1 DFQATT and CDR2 SNEGSKA (reference sequence). The CDR3 has 15 residues. The CDR3 nucleotides read TGCAGTGCTAGAATAACGGGAGCCTCCTACAATGAGCAGTTCTTC. This encodes CSARITGASYNEQFF.

As for this clonotype: A much larger clone lies a single base off, so this may be a read error. This chain connects TRBV10-2 to TRBJ2-1; 8 bases are a match to TRBD2. The CDR3 extends over 14 amino acids. V lost 5 bases to trimming and J lost 6 bases; unmatched junction nucleotides: 6. Germline lookup yields CDR1 WSHSY and CDR2 SAAADI. CDR3 amino acids: CASSLAGRVNEQFF. DNA of the CDR3: TGCGCCAGCAGTTTAGCGGGAAGGGTCAATGAGCAGTTCTTC.

This clonotype came up a few times. J is TRBJ2-1 and V is TRBV24-1, with 9 bases fitting TRBD2. Trimming at V came to 7 bases and at J to 14 bases, leaving 14 bases not matched to a gene. Germline V CDR1 and CDR2: KGHDR, SFDVKD. The CDR3 length is 14 residues. CDR3 loop: CATSSWREGAIKFF. CDR3 DNA: TGTGCCACCAGCAGTTGGCGGGAGGGCGCTATTAAGTTCTTC.

The DNA of the CDR3 is TGTGCCAGCAGCCCCCGGACTAGTGGGGCCGGGGAGCTGTTTTTT. It is translated as CASSPRTSGAGELFF. The chain uses TRBV3-1 and TRBJ2-2; 7 positions agree with TRBD2. This CDR3 contains 15 residues. Germline lookup yields CDR1 LGHDT and CDR2 YNNKEL (reference sequence). V was pared by 4 bases and J by 6 bases, with 8 bases of the junction left unmatched.